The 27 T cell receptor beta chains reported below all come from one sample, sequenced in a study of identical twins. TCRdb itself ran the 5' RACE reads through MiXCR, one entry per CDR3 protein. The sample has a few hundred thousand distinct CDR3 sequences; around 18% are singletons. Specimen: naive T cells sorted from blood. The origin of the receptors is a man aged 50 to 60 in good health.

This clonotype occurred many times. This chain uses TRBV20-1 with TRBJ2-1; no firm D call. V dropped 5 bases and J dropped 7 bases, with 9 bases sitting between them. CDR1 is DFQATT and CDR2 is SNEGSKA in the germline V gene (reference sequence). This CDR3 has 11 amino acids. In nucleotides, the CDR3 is TGCAGTGCTTCACTTGGAAATGAGCAGTTCTTC. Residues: CSASLGNEQFF.

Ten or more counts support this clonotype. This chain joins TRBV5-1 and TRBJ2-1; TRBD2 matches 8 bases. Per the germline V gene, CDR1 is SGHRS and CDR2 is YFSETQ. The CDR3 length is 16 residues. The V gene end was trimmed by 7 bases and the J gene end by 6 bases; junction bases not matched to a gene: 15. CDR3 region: CASGREGILPFNEQFF. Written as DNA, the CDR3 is TGCGCCAGCGGACGGGAGGGAATACTTCCGTTCAATGAGCAGTTCTTC.

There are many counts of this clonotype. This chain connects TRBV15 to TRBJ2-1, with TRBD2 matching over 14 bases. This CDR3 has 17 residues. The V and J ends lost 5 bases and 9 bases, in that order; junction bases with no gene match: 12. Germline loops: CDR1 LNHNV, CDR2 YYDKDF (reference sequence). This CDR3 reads CATSSQGLAGGFFEQFF. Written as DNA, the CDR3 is TGTGCCACCAGCTCCCAAGGACTAGCGGGAGGTTTCTTTGAGCAGTTCTTC.

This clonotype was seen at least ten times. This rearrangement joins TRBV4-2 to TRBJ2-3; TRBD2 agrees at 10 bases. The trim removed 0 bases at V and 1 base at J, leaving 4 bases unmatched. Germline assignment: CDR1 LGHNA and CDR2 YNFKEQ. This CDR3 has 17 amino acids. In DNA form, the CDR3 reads TGTGCCAGCAGCCAAGACCCTAGCGGGAGCGGCACAGATACGCAGTATTTT. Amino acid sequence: CASSQDPSGSGTDTQYF.

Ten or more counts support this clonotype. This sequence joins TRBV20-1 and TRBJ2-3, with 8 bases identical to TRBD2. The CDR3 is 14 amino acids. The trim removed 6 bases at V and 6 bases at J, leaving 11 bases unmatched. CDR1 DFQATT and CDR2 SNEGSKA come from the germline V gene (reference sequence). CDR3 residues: CSARTSPGWDTQYF. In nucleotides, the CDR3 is TGCAGTGCCCGGACTAGCCCGGGGTGGGATACGCAGTATTTT.

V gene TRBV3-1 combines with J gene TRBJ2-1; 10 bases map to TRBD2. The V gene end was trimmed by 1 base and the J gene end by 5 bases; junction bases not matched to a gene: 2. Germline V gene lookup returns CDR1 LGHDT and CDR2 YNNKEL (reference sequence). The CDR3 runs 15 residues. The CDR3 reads CASSQAGLADNEQFF. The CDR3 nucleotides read TGTGCCAGCAGCCAAGCCGGACTAGCGGACAATGAGCAGTTCTTC.

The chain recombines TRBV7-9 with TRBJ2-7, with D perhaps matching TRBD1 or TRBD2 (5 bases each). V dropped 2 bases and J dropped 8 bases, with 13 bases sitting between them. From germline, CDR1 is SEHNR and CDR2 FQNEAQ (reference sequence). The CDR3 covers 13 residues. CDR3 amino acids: CASSLSGGHKQYF. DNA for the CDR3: TGTGCCAGCAGCTTAAGTGGAGGACACAAGCAGTACTTC.

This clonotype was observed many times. As DNA, the CDR3 is TGCGCCAGCAGCCTAACCACTAGCGGCCGATACAATGAGCAGTTCTTC. Translated, it gives CASSLTTSGRYNEQFF. The V and J genes are TRBV4-3 and TRBJ2-1; 8 positions agree with TRBD2. This CDR3 has 16 residues. V lost 4 bases to trimming and J lost 4 bases; unmatched junction nucleotides: 9. CDR1 is LGHNA, CDR2 YSLEER, per germline.

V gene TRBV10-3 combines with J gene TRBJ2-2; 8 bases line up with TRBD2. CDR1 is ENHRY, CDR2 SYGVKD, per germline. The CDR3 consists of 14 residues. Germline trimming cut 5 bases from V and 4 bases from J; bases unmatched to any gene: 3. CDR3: CAISSGSVTGELFF. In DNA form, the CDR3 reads TGTGCCATCAGTAGCGGGAGCGTCACCGGGGAGCTGTTTTTT.

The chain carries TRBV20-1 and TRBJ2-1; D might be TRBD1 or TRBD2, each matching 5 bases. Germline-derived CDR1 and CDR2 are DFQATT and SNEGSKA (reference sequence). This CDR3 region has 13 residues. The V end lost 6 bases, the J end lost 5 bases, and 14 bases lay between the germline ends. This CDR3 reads CSAKRGPNNEQFF. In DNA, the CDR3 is TGCAGTGCCAAGAGGGGCCCAAACAATGAGCAGTTCTTC.

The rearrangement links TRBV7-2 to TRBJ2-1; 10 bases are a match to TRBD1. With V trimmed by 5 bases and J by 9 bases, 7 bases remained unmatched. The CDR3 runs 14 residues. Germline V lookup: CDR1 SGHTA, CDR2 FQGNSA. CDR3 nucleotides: TGTGCCAGCAGCCAGACAGGGGGCTTCGGTGAGCAGTTCTTC. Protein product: CASSQTGGFGEQFF.

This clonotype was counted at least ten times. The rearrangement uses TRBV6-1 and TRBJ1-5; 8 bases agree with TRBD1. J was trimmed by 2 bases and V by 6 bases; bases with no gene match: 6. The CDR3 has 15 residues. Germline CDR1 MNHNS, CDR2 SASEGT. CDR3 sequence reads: CASSPDRGGNQPQHF. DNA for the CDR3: TGTGCCAGCAGCCCCGACAGGGGAGGCAATCAGCCCCAGCATTTT.

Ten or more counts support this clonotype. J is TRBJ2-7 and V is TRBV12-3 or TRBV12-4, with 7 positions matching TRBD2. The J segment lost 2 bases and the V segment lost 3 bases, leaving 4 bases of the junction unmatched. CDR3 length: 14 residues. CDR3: CASSLGGRTYEQYF. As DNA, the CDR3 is TGTGCCAGCAGTTTGGGAGGGAGGACCTACGAGCAGTACTTC.

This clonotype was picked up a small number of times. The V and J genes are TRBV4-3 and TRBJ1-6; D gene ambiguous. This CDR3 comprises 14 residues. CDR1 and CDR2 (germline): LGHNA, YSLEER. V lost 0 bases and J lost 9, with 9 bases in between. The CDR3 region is CASSQEGSLSPLHF. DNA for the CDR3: TGCGCCAGCAGCCAAGAAGGTAGCCTTTCACCCCTCCACTTT.

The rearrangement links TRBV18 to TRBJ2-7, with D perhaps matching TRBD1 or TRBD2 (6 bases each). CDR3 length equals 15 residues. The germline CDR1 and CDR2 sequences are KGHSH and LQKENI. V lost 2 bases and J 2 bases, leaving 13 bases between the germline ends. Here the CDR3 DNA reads TGTGCCAGCTCACCATGGGGGGCCCAACCCTACGAGCAGTACTTC. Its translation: CASSPWGAQPYEQYF.

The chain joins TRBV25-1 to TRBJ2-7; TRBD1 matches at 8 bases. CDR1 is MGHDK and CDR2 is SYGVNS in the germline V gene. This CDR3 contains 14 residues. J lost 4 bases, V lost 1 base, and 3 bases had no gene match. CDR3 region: CASSESGGGYEQYF. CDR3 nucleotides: TGTGCCAGCAGTGAATCAGGGGGCGGGTACGAGCAGTACTTC.

The CDR3 DNA reads as TGCGCCAGCAGCCAAGATCTGACAGGACGGTCGCCCCAGCATTTT. The encoded protein is CASSQDLTGRSPQHF. The rearrangement joins TRBV4-1 to TRBJ1-5, with D possibly being TRBD1 (6 bases). This CDR3 region has 15 residues. The ends were cut back, 0 bases at V and 9 bases at J, with 15 bases in the middle. Germline V CDR1 and CDR2: MGHRA, YSYEKL.

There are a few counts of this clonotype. The CDR3 DNA reads as TGCGCCAGCAGCCAAGCTACGGGACGGCGGGGGTACGAGCAGTACTTC. Translated, it gives CASSQATGRRGYEQYF. The rearrangement joins TRBV4-3 to TRBJ2-7; 7 bases align to TRBD2. Germline assignment: CDR1 LGHNA and CDR2 YSLEER. Trimming took 1 base from V and 4 from J; bases not matched to a gene: 10. The CDR3 runs to 16 residues.

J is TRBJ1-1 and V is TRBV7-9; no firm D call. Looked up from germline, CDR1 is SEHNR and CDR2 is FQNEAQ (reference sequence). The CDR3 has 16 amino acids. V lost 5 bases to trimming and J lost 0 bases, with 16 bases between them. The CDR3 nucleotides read TGTGCCAGCAGCACCACAGTGCCGGGGATGAACACTGAAGCTTTCTTT. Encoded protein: CASSTTVPGMNTEAFF.

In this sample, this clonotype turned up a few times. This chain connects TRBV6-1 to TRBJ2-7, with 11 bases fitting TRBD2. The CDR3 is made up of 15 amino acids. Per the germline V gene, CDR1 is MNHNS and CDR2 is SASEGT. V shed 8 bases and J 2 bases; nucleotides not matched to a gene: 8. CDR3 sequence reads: CASSRTSGQTYEQYF. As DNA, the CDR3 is TGTGCCAGCTCCCGGACTAGCGGGCAGACCTACGAGCAGTACTTC.

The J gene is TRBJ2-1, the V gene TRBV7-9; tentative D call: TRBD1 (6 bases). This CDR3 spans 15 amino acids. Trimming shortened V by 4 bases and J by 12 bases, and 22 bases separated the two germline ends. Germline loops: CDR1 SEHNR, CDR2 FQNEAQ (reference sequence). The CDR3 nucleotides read TGTGCCAGCAGCTGGGCCGGGACACCCGCTCGGGGGCAGTTCTTC. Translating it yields CASSWAGTPARGQFF.

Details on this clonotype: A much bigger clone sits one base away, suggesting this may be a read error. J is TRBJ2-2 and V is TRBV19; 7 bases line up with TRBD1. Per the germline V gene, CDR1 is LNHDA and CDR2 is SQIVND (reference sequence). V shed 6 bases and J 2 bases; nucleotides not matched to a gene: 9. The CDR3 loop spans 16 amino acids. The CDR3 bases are TGTGCCAGTAGCTACCCCCGGGACAGAAACACCGGGGAGCTGTTTTTT. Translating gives CASSYPRDRNTGELFF.

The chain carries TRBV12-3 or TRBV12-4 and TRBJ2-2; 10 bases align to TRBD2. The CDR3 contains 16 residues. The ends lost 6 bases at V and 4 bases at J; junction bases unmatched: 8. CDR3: CASRASGSSFTGELFF. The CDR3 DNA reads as TGTGCCAGCAGGGCTAGCGGGAGCTCGTTCACCGGGGAGCTGTTTTTT.

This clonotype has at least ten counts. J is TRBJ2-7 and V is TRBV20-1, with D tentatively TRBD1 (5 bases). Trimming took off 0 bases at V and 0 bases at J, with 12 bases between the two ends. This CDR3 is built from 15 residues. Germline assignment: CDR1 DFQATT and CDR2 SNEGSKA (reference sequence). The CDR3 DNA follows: TGCAGTGCTAGAGATGTGCCAGGGCTCTCCTACGAGCAGTACTTC. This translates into CSARDVPGLSYEQYF.

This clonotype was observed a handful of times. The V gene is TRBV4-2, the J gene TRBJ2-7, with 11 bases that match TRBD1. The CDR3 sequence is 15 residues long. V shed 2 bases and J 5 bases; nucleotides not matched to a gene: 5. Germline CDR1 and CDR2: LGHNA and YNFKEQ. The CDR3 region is CASSQPGQGVHEQYF. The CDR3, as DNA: TGTGCCAGCAGCCAACCGGGACAGGGGGTCCACGAGCAGTACTTC.

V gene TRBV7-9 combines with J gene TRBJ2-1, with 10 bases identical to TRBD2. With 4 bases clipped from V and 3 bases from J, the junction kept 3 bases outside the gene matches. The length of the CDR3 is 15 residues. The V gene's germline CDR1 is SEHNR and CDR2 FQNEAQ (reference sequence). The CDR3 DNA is TGTGCCAGCAGCTCAGCGGGAGGGTACTACAATGAGCAGTTCTTC. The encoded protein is CASSSAGGYYNEQFF.

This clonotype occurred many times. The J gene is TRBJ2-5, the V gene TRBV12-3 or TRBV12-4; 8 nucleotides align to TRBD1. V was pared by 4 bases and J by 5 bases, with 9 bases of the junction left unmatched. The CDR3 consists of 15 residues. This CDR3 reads CASSSTTGAQETQYF. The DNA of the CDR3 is TGTGCCAGCAGTTCCACGACAGGGGCGCAGGAGACCCAGTACTTC.